These T cell receptor beta chains were read from a single sample in a study of blood T cell repertoires in COVID-19. Here immunoSEQ multiplex PCR was the method, and the copy in TCRdb shows in-frame clones only, minus some. The sample holds about 270,000 clones, 86% seen once. The sample consisted of peripheral blood. These receptors all stem from a woman aged 55-75 years who had recovered from COVID-19. Both conserved end residues are part of each CDR3. D genes are given only for firm matches. The size field is filled for only some rows; it gives once, few, many or a size class.

D: TRBD1; J: TRBJ2-2; V: TRBV14; size: few; DNA: TGTGCCAGCAGCCAAGCTCCCACAGGGGTAGAGGACACCGGGGAGCTGTTTTTT; CDR3: CASSQAPTGVEDTGELFF
D: TRBD1; J: TRBJ1-4; V: TRBV9; size: NA; DNA: TGTGCCAGCAGCGCGGGGACAGGGAGGGAAAAACTGTTTTTT; CDR3: CASSAGTGREKLFF
D: NA; J: TRBJ2-5; V: TRBV7-3; size: NA; DNA: TGTGCCAGCAGCCCCGGGTTTGGACAAGAGACCCAGTACTTC; CDR3: CASSPGFGQETQYF
D: TRBD2; J: TRBJ2-3; V: TRBV6-2/TRBV6-3; size: NA; DNA: TGTGCCAGCAGTTACAGGATCTGGCCTAGCGGGGGGTCAAGCACAGATACGCAGTATTTT; CDR3: CASSYRIWPSGGSSTDTQYF
D: NA; J: TRBJ1-1; V: TRBV18; size: NA; DNA: TGTGCCAGCTCCCCTGGGGGTGGAGGGGATATGGTCGCTGAAGCTTTCTTT; CDR3: CASSPGGGGDMVAEAFF
D: TRBD1; J: TRBJ2-5; V: TRBV18; size: once; DNA: TGTGCCAGCTCACTTTTGACAGGGAAGTTACAAGAGACCCAGTACTTC; CDR3: CASSLLTGKLQETQYF
D: NA; J: TRBJ1-2; V: TRBV19; size: NA; DNA: TGTGCCAGTAGTCCTACAGGGCACAATGGCTACACCTTC; CDR3: CASSPTGHNGYTF
D: TRBD1; J: TRBJ2-2; V: TRBV27; size: NA; DNA: TGTGCCAGCAGTTCGACAGGGGTTGGTAGTACCGGGGAGCTGTTTTTT; CDR3: CASSSTGVGSTGELFF
D: TRBD2; J: TRBJ2-5; V: TRBV19; size: NA; DNA: TGTGCCAGTAGTGTGCGGGGGGGCTGGACGGGTCAAGAGACCCAGTACTTC; CDR3: CASSVRGGWTGQETQYF
D: NA; J: TRBJ1-1; V: TRBV3-1/TRBV3-2; size: NA; DNA: TGTGCCAGCAGCCCCCGGGGGGCTGAAGCTTTCTTT; CDR3: CASSPRGAEAFF
D: NA; J: TRBJ2-1; V: TRBV7-9; size: once; DNA: TGTGCCAGCAGCTTTCAGGGGACTACCCACAATGAGCAGTTCTTC; CDR3: CASSFQGTTHNEQFF
D: NA; J: TRBJ1-1; V: TRBV7-6; size: NA; DNA: TGTGCCAGCAGCTTCTCGGACACTGAAGCTTTCTTT; CDR3: CASSFSDTEAFF
D: TRBD1; J: TRBJ1-2; V: TRBV6-5; size: NA; DNA: TGTGCCAGCAGTTACTCGATAACACAGGGGAATGGCTACACCTTC; CDR3: CASSYSITQGNGYTF
D: TRBD2; J: TRBJ2-3; V: TRBV4-2; size: NA; DNA: TGTGCCAGCAGCCTGTCGGGGGGTGGCACAGATACGCAGTATTTT; CDR3: CASSLSGGGTDTQYF
D: NA; J: TRBJ1-1; V: TRBV2; size: NA; DNA: TGTGCCAGCAACCCGACAGGAGTTTACACTGAAGCTTTCTTT; CDR3: CASNPTGVYTEAFF
D: TRBD1; J: TRBJ1-2; V: TRBV5-1; size: NA; DNA: TGCGCCAGCAGCTACCAGGGGGACTTTGGCCTCTATGGCTACACCTTC; CDR3: CASSYQGDFGLYGYTF
D: TRBD2; J: TRBJ2-3; V: TRBV2; size: once; DNA: TGTGCCAGCAGTTTGACAACTAGCGGGGGGACAGATACGCAGTATTTT; CDR3: CASSLTTSGGTDTQYF
D: TRBD2; J: TRBJ2-3; V: TRBV6-2/TRBV6-3; size: NA; DNA: TGTGCCAGCAGTTATTCTACCGGGACTAGGACAGATACGCAGTATTTT; CDR3: CASSYSTGTRTDTQYF